This T cell receptor beta chain was retrieved from a study of blood T cell repertoires in COVID-19. Here immunoSEQ multiplex PCR was the method, and the copy in TCRdb shows in-frame clones only, minus some. Among 130,000 or so clones listed, 60% to 85% were seen once. This CDR3 comprises 15 residues. Trimming cost V 4 bases and J 3 bases; bases outside gene matches: 7. Germline-derived CDR1 and CDR2 are SGHTA and FQGNSA. Sequencing used peripheral blood. V and J are TRBV7-2 and TRBJ2-7, with TRBD1 identical over 9 bases. This TCR was recovered from an elderly man with acute or convalescent COVID-19. CDR3 in amino acids: CASSSTRDRVYEQYF. The CDR3 nucleotides are TGTGCCAGCAGCTCCACCAGGGACAGGGTCTACGAGCAGTACTTC.